One and the same sample provided the 4 T cell receptor beta chains below, sequenced in a study. TCRdb redid the calling of the RT-PCR reads with MiXCR, one entry per CDR3 protein. Found here are about 680,000 distinct CDR3 sequences, approximately 15% of them singletons; the top ten hold about 3.6%. Specimen: memory CD4+ T cells from blood. Receptors originate from a female donor in good health, serving as a healthy control.

At least ten counts were recorded for this clonotype. This chain uses TRBV20-1 with TRBJ2-2; 7 bases match TRBD2. This CDR3 has 12 residues. J was trimmed by 7 bases and V by 5 bases; bases with no gene match: 4. Germline V gene sequence: CDR1 DFQATT, CDR2 SNEGSKA (reference sequence). The CDR3 is CSARAGNGELFF. As DNA, the CDR3 is TGCAGTGCTCGAGCGGGGAACGGGGAGCTGTTTTTT.

This clonotype was seen ten or more times. The chain combines TRBV11-1 with TRBJ2-7; 8 bases agree with TRBD1. There are 15 residues in the CDR3. V shed 6 bases and J 6 bases; nucleotides not matched to a gene: 13. Per germline, CDR1 SGHAT and CDR2 FQDESV (reference sequence). The CDR3: CASSFTTGTGTEQYF. In DNA form, the CDR3 reads TGTGCCAGCAGTTTTACAACCGGGACAGGTACCGAGCAGTACTTC.

This clonotype showed up just a few times. The chain carries TRBV5-1 and TRBJ2-5, with 8 positions matching TRBD2. The CDR3 contains 14 residues. In germline, CDR1 is SGHRS, CDR2 YFSETQ. Losses at the gene ends were 7 bases for V and 5 bases for J; bases not matched to a gene: 10. The CDR3 nucleotides read TGCGCCAGCGCCGGGACTAGTGATGGTGAGACCCAGTACTTC. Translated, it gives CASAGTSDGETQYF.

J is TRBJ1-2 and V is TRBV19, with 8 bases identical to TRBD1. V lost 5 bases and J lost 4; bases outside the gene matches: 6. Germline-derived CDR1 and CDR2 are LNHDA and SQIVND (reference sequence). This CDR3 is 14 amino acids long. CDR3 region: CASSGRDRLYGYTF. CDR3 in DNA: TGTGCCAGTAGTGGCCGGGACAGGCTCTATGGCTACACCTTC.